This TCR beta chain came from a study of shared clonotypes between healthy human individuals. Naive CD8 cells were CD45RO-negative, positively selected for CCR7, excluding terminally differentiated effector memory CD45RA+ cells. The V gene's germline CDR1 is ENHRY and CDR2 SYGVKD. The V end lost 4 bases, the J end lost 1 base, and 22 bases lay between the germline ends. This CDR3 spans 18 amino acids. TCRdb keeps only in-frame clones here, not all; method: immunoSEQ multiplex PCR. In the table there are just over 2,000,000 clones, approximately 94% of which are singletons. Material for sequencing was naive CD8+ T cells sorted from blood. The sequence derives from a man between 18 and 29 years old in good health. The chain joins TRBV10-3 to TRBJ2-5, with D perhaps TRBD1 or TRBD2 (5 bases each). The CDR3 region has the DNA TGTGCCATCAGTGTAGGACTTCAAGGATTCAGGGTCCAAGAGACCCAGTACTTC. Translating gives CAISVGLQGFRVQETQYF.